This T cell receptor beta chain was sequenced in a study of T cell responses to AZD1222 COVID-19 vaccine. The CDR3 contains 20 residues. Germline assignment: CDR1 LGHDT and CDR2 YNNKEL (reference sequence). V shed 1 base and J shed 4 bases, with 28 bases lying between them. Sequencing was performed with immunoSEQ multiplex PCR; in TCRdb, only in-frame clones are kept and a portion is missing. Seen here are approximately 200,000 clones, around 88% observed once, and the top ten hold more than 7%. This clonotype was obtained from an adult in good health. This specimen consisted of peripheral blood, obtained on day 0 of AZD1222 vaccination. The rearrangement joins TRBV3-1 (or the pseudogene TRBV3-2) to TRBJ1-2, with D hard to call. In DNA, the CDR3 is TGTGCCAGCAGCCAAGGAACGAGTCCACCGCGCGGTTCGCGCACCTATGGCTACACCTTC. It is translated as CASSQGTSPPRGSRTYGYTF.